This T cell receptor beta chain derives from a study of T cells in Graves' hyperthyroidism and ophthalmopathy. General study results and limits: Also found in blood were most expanded thyroid clonotypes above 0.001.

CDR3 length: 15 residues. V shed 5 bases and J shed 7 bases, with 21 bases lying between them. Germline V CDR1 and CDR2: LNHDA, SQIVND (reference sequence). Clinical Activity Scores of at least 3, NOSPECS grades of at least 4 and durations under 3 months characterized ophthalmopathy patients. Concerning this clonotype itself: Its matching antigen is unknown.

Amplification targeted TCR beta CDR3 regions from RNA transcripts. With the HTBI primer set, the TCR CDR3 went through a first round of RT-PCR. TCRdb re-derived calls from the multiplex PCR reads in MiXCR, one entry per CDR3 protein. The top ten clones hold roughly 49% of a sample with about 460,000 distinct CDR3 sequences, around a fifth of them seen once. This clonotype was obtained from a woman aged 70-85 years with Graves' ophthalmopathy. Sequencing was done on a sample of blood. The chain combines TRBV19 with TRBJ2-7; D possibly corresponds to TRBD2 (6 bases). Written as DNA, the CDR3 is TGTGCCAGTAGTGTAATGGGGTCGCCTGGGGGGGAGCAGTACTTC. This codes for CASSVMGSPGGEQYF.